Listed below are T cell receptor beta chains from one sample, sequenced in a study of cytotoxic CD8 clonotypes in ibrutinib-treated CLL. Here immunoSEQ multiplex PCR was the method, and the copy in TCRdb shows in-frame clones only, minus some. The profile shows about 160,000 clones, approximately 80% of them singletons. The sample in question was PBMCs, obtained after 24 months of ibrutinib treatment. Receptors were obtained from a human donor with chronic lymphocytic leukemia. Each CDR3 is given with its conserved first and last residue. Each record gives: D gene, J gene, V gene, clone size, CDR3 DNA, CDR3 protein. D genes are given only for firm matches. Part of the rows lack a size; the others show once, few, many or a class for expanded clones.

TRBD2 | TRBJ2-1 | TRBV5-1 | . | TGCGCCAGCAGTTTTACCGGGACTAGCGGGGGCAATGAGCAGTTCTTC | CASSFTGTSGGNEQFF
. | TRBJ2-1 | TRBV10-2 | . | TGCGCCAGCAGTGAGATAGCGGTGTACAATGAGCAGTTCTTC | CASSEIAVYNEQFF
TRBD1 | TRBJ1-1 | TRBV10-2 | . | TGCGCCAGCAACAGACAGGGTAACACTGAAGCTTTCTTT | CASNRQGNTEAFF
. | TRBJ2-3 | TRBV5-4 | . | TGTGCCAGCAGCTTGGCGGGGGTCCCCCCCACAGATACGCAGTATTTT | CASSLAGVPPTDTQYF
. | TRBJ1-2 | TRBV5-1 | . | TGCGCCAGCAGCTTGGCCACCCAAAATCTTGGCTACACCTTC | CASSLATQNLGYTF
. | TRBJ1-2 | TRBV27 | . | TGTGCCAGCAGTTTAAGGGGAGGGGGGGGCTATGGCTACACCTTC | CASSLRGGGGYGYTF
. | TRBJ1-1 | TRBV6-1 | . | TGTGCCAGCAGTGAAGGCAGGGCCACTGAAGCTTTCTTT | CASSEGRATEAFF
. | TRBJ1-1 | TRBV5-1 | once | TGCGCCAGCAGCTTGAAGCGGGACAAGTGGGAGAACACTGAAGCTTTCTTT | CASSLKRDKWENTEAFF
. | TRBJ1-6 | TRBV7-2 | . | TGTGCCAGCAAGAAACAGGACAGTTCACCCCTCCACTTT | CASKKQDSSPLHF
. | TRBJ1-3 | TRBV6-5 | . | TGTGCCAGCAGTTACTCGAGGGAGTTGGCTGGAAACACCATATATTTT | CASSYSRELAGNTIYF
. | TRBJ2-5 | TRBV9 | . | TGTGCCAGACAGGGAAGGTATGAGACCCAGTACTTC | CARQGRYETQYF
. | TRBJ1-2 | TRBV2 | . | TGTGCCAGCAGTCAGCAGGGGTTTGGCTACACCTTC | CASSQQGFGYTF
. | TRBJ1-5 | TRBV15 | . | TGTGCCACCAGCAAGCTGGGAAGCAATCAGCCCCAGCATTTT | CATSKLGSNQPQHF
. | TRBJ2-7 | TRBV7-9 | once | TGTGCCAGCAGCTTGGGGCTTGGCGAGCAGTACTTC | CASSLGLGEQYF
. | TRBJ2-2 | TRBV5-1 | . | TGCGCCAGCAGCTTGGGGAGGGGGTCGGAGACCGGGGAGCTGTTTTTT | CASSLGRGSETGELFF
TRBD1 | TRBJ1-5 | TRBV6-4 | few | TGTGCCAGCAGTGAAAGAGGGGGCAAACTCAATCAGCCCCAGCATTTT | CASSERGGKLNQPQHF
TRBD1 | TRBJ1-2 | TRBV5-1 | . | TGCGCCAGCAGCCCCTCAGGGGGGGTCTATGGCTACACCTTC | CASSPSGGVYGYTF
TRBD2 | TRBJ2-2 | TRBV30 | once | TGTGCCCGCCGACTAGCGGGAGAACGTATCACCGGGGAGCTGTTTTTT | CARRLAGERITGELFF
TRBD1 | TRBJ2-7 | TRBV18 | . | TGTGCCAGCTCCCCAACGGTACAGGGGCGGAACGAGCAGTACTTC | CASSPTVQGRNEQYF
TRBD1 | TRBJ1-1 | TRBV28 | . | TGTGCCAGCAGGCGGAGGGACAGGGCTTTCGTAGCTTTCTTT | CASRRRDRAFVAFF
. | TRBJ1-2 | TRBV5-1 | once | TGCGCCAGCAGCCCGAGGGGGGACGGCTACACCTTC | CASSPRGDGYTF
TRBD1 | TRBJ2-3 | TRBV7-9 | . | TGTGCCAGCAGCCGGACAGGGGCTGGCGCAGATACGCAGTATTTT | CASSRTGAGADTQYF
. | TRBJ1-2 | TRBV2 | few | TGTGCCAGCCGCAAGGAAGCCCGTGGCTACACCTTC | CASRKEARGYTF
TRBD1 | TRBJ1-2 | TRBV4-1 | . | TGCGCCAGCAGCACCCGGACAGGGCCTGGGAGAAACTATGGCTACACCTTC | CASSTRTGPGRNYGYTF
TRBD1 | TRBJ1-6 | TRBV5-1 | . | TGCGCCAGCAGCTCACGACCCGGGACAGACGAGGGATCACCCCTCCACTTT | CASSSRPGTDEGSPLHF
. | TRBJ1-5 | TRBV27 | . | TGTGCCAGCAGTTCCGGGGGGGCGGGTCAGCCCCAGCATTTT | CASSSGGAGQPQHF
TRBD1 | TRBJ2-7 | TRBV11-3 | few | TGTGCCAGCAGCCAAGGGGGGACAGGGGACTTCGAGCAGTACTTC | CASSQGGTGDFEQYF
TRBD1 | TRBJ2-6 | TRBV19 | . | TGTGCCAGTAGTAGAACAGGGGCTGGGGCCAACGTCCTGACTTTC | CASSRTGAGANVLTF
TRBD1 | TRBJ1-2 | TRBV6-5 | . | TGTGCCAGCAGAGAACAGGGGAACTATGGCTACACCTTC | CASREQGNYGYTF
. | TRBJ1-1 | TRBV7-9 | . | TGTGCCAGCAGCTCGGCTTTGGTTAGGGGTTTCTTT | CASSSALVRGFF
. | TRBJ2-1 | TRBV7-6 | . | TGTGCCAGCAGCTTAGGGCCCTTGTTTGAGCAGTTCTTC | CASSLGPLFEQFF
. | TRBJ1-1 | TRBV7-9 | once | TGTGCCAGCGCAGGGACCAAAAACACTGAAGCTTTCTTT | CASAGTKNTEAFF
. | TRBJ2-7 | TRBV5-1 | few | TGCGCCAGCAGCTTGGCGACCAGCGGCTACGAGCAGTACTTC | CASSLATSGYEQYF
TRBD2 | TRBJ2-1 | TRBV5-1 | . | TGCGCCAGCAGCTTGGGTCTAGCGGGAGTCTGGAGGTCCTACAATGAGCAGTTCTTC | CASSLGLAGVWRSYNEQFF
TRBD1 | TRBJ1-1 | TRBV30 | once | TGTGCCTGGAGTAACGGCATTGGCAGGGGGGGCACTGAAGCTTTCTTT | CAWSNGIGRGGTEAFF
TRBD1 | TRBJ1-5 | TRBV18 | . | TGTGCCAGCTCATCCGGGACAGATCAGCCCCAGCATTTT | CASSSGTDQPQHF
. | TRBJ2-5 | TRBV10-3 | . | TGTGCCATCAGTGACAGACAAGAGACCCAGTACTTC | CAISDRQETQYF
TRBD1 | TRBJ2-7 | TRBV6-1 | . | TGTGCCACCCGACAGGGGAATGCCTACGAGCAGTACTTC | CATRQGNAYEQYF
. | TRBJ2-7 | TRBV30 | . | TGTGCCTGGGGAACGTCAGCCTACGAGCAGTACTTC | CAWGTSAYEQYF
TRBD2 | TRBJ2-7 | TRBV7-3 | . | TGTGCCAGCAGTACCGGGACTAGCGGATTCTACGAGCAGTACTTC | CASSTGTSGFYEQYF
. | TRBJ1-1 | TRBV5-6 | . | TGTGCCAGCAGCTGGCGGGGGGCAGGGTGGACTGAAGCTTTCTTT | CASSWRGAGWTEAFF
TRBD1 | TRBJ2-3 | TRBV6-5 | . | TGTGCCAGCAGTTACGGGACAGGGGCAGATACGCAGTATTTT | CASSYGTGADTQYF
TRBD2 | TRBJ2-5 | TRBV7-2 | . | TGTGCCAGCAGCTGGGGACTAGAGGCTAGGGAGACCCAGTACTTC | CASSWGLEARETQYF
. | TRBJ1-1 | TRBV5-3 | once | TGTGCCAGAAGCTTGGTAGGCAGGGAGGGGGTCGAAGCTTTCTTT | CARSLVGREGVEAFF
. | TRBJ2-3 | TRBV4-1 | . | TGCGCCAGCAGCCAAGATGACATCACGTATACGCAGTATTTT | CASSQDDITYTQYF
. | TRBJ1-5 | TRBV18 | . | TGTGCCAGCTCACTTAATAGCAATCAGCCCCAGCATTTT | CASSLNSNQPQHF